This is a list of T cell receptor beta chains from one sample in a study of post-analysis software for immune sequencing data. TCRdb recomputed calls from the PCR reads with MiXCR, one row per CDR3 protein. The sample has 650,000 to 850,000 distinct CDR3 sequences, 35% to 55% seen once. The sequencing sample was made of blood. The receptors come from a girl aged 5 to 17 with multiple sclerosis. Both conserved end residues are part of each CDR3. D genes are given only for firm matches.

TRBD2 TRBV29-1 CSGGTSGSYEQYF
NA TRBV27 CASRPQGIGNIQYF
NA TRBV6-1 CASSGERGDTQYF
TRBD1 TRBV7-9 CASSSLHSDRVKNEQFF
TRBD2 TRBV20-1 CSASGTSADTQYF
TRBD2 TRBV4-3 CASSTGTSRQQFF
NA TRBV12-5 CASGYGLNTGELFF
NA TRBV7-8 CASSSAGYQPQHF
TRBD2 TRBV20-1 CSARDKNSGRDQFF
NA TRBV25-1 CASSDDEKLFF
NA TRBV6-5 CASSRTLNEQFF
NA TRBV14 CASSHASGLQETQYF
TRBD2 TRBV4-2 CASSQVGREVSTDTQYF
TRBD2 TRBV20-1 CSASLPGGLESNEQFF
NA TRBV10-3 CAISGLESGPYEQYF
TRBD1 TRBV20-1 CSAIPLTGLAKNIQYF
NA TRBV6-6 CATQQGRETQYF
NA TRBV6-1 CASSPTLGGGNQPQHF
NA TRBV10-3 CAIFGPYGYTF
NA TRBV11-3 CASSLVPGDTEAFF
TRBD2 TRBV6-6 CASSYSPGLVRTDTQYF
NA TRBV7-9 CASSFFTSEEQYF
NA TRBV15 CATSREETGPYYGYTF
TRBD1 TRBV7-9 CANSSSTGGLNYGYTF
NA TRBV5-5 CASSPNPRSNTGELFF
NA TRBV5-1 CASSQIWVGASGNEQFF
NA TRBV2 CASTGGRSSYEQYF
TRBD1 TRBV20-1 CSAIPTGGRYGYTF
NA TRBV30 CAWRAAFSNQPQHF
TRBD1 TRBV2 CASSGDRGDGYTF
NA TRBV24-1 CATSDLREGSNIETQYF
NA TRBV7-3 CASSSLAVAYNEQFF
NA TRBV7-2 CASSLKRAGDSYEQYF
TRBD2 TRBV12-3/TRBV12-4 CASKIAGVVNNEQFF
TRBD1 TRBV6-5 CASSKRTGVSYEQYF
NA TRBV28 CASSQQPLGNQPQHF
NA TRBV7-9 CASSLNREPYNEQFF
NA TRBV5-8 CASSLDGQRNQPQHF
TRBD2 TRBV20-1 CSARGLAGEETQYF
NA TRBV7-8 CASSLGRTLIYNEQFF
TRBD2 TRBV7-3 CASSLMASGAYNEQFF
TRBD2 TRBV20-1 CSARDASGINNEQFF
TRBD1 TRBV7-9 CASSSGTGISYNEQFF
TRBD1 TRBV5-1 CASSTGTGGMDGYTF
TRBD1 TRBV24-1 CATSDRGDTQYF
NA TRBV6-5 CASSYVGAGTGELFF